This TCR beta chain was captured by sequencing in a study of blood T cell repertoires in COVID-19. The wider study: Collection of acute and convalescent COVID-19 samples took place in the United States, Italy and Spain. Sources were T cells, B-cell-depleted T cells, or PBMCs; the material itself was cDNA or gDNA.

Seattle patient enrollment occurred during active infection, with longitudinal follow-up thereafter. Authors' data handling: Amplification with reference gene primers provided the estimates of nucleated cell counts. Method: immunoSEQ multiplex PCR; TCRdb's copy keeps in-frame clones and lacks some. That table furnishes V, J and clone size, whereas the DNA furnished D and trimming. The profile covers almost 400,000 clones, with around 87% appearing a single time and roughly 2% taken by the ten largest. Trimming pared 5 bases from V and 1 base from J, leaving 9 bases between. CDR3 length: 13 amino acids. Germline V gives CDR1 SEHNR, CDR2 FQNEAQ (reference sequence).

The sequence derives from a woman aged 60-75 years with COVID-19, enrolled during active disease. The chain uses TRBV7-9 and TRBJ2-7; D ambiguous. Specimen: peripheral blood. The CDR3 nucleotides read TGTGCCAGCAGCGGGCGTGCATCCTACGAGCAGTACTTC. Its translation is CASSGRASYEQYF.